In this sample, the clone carrying this TCR beta chain turned up many times. Together with a sample-barcoded 5' primer, a J-beta primer mix was included in a second PCR lasting roughly 6 to 12 cycles. TCRdb re-analysed the 5' RACE reads in MiXCR, keeping a single row per CDR3 protein. Counted here are about 1,800,000 distinct CDR3 sequences, 28% occurring once; the ten biggest clones make up 7.7%. This record belongs to a study of blood T cells in healthy people across ages. The V end lost 5 bases, the J end lost 2 bases, and 16 bases lay between the germline ends. The CDR3 spans 14 residues. Germline V lookup: CDR1 SQVTM, CDR2 ANQGSEA.

The V and J genes are TRBV29-1 and TRBJ2-7; D might be TRBD2 (6 bases). Input material: blood. The source is a woman aged 25-40 years in good health. As DNA, the CDR3 is TGCAGCGTTTTATCGGGGGTCGCCCCCTACGAGCAGTACTTC. As protein: CSVLSGVAPYEQYF.